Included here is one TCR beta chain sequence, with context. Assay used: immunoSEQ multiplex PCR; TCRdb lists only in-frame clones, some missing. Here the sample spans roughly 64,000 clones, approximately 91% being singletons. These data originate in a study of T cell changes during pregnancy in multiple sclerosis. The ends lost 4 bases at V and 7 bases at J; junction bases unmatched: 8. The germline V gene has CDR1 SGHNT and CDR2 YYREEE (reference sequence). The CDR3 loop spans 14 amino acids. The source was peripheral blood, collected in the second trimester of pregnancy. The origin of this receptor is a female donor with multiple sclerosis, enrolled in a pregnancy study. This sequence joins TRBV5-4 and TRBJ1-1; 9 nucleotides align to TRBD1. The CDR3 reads CASSTKTGGGEAFF. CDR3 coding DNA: TGTGCCAGCAGCACCAAGACAGGGGGAGGTGAAGCTTTCTTT.